The 16 T cell receptor beta chains in this list originate from one sample, sequenced in a study of neurological immune-mediated disorders. TCRdb re-derived calls from the 5' RACE reads in MiXCR, one entry per CDR3 protein. The data show roughly 56,000 distinct CDR3 sequences, with 3% to 4% seen just once and approximately 7.1% held by the top ten. The source material was PBMCs. The receptors here all came from a woman in her fifties or sixties with multiple sclerosis.

This clonotype was seen repeatedly, ten times or more. The chain carries TRBV30 and TRBJ2-1; D possibly matches TRBD1 or TRBD2 (5 bases each). The CDR3 runs 13 residues. Germline CDR1 is GTSNPN and CDR2 is SVGIG (reference sequence). The germline V and J ends were trimmed by 2 bases and 2 bases, with 7 bases remaining between them. Here the CDR3 reads CAWSLGAYNEQFF. Here the CDR3 DNA reads TGTGCCTGGAGTTTGGGGGCCTACAATGAGCAGTTCTTC.

This clonotype came up many times. The chain links TRBV7-2 to TRBJ1-1, with D perhaps TRBD1 (5 bases). CDR1 and CDR2 (germline): SGHTA, FQGNSA. The V end was cut by 8 bases, the J end by 1 base, with 14 bases between. There are 14 residues in the CDR3. CDR3 nucleotides: TGTGCCAGCTCTATCGCTGGGGGGAACACTGAAGCTTTCTTT. This sequence encodes CASSIAGGNTEAFF.

This clonotype has a count of ten or more. Its ends do not fully match the called genes, so a read error is possible. The CDR3 sequence: CAISEMGQAHSF. CDR3 nucleotides: TGTGCCATCAGTGAGATGGGACAGGCCCATTCCTTC. This chain links TRBV10-3 with TRBJ1-2; 8 bases line up with TRBD1. The CDR3 runs 12 residues. Germline lookup yields CDR1 ENHRY and CDR2 SYGVKD.

This clonotype has a count of ten or more. The rearrangement joins TRBV5-1 to TRBJ2-1; 7 bases are shared with TRBD2. Germline-derived CDR1 and CDR2 are SGHRS and YFSETQ. The CDR3 contains 16 residues. J lost 3 bases, V lost 2 bases, and 8 bases had no gene match. The CDR3, as DNA: TGCGCCAGCAGCTTTTCGCCGGCGGGAGACTACAATGAGCAGTTCTTC. Amino acids: CASSFSPAGDYNEQFF.

This clonotype occurred many times. This chain connects TRBV9 to TRBJ2-1; 7 bases fit TRBD2. With V trimmed by 3 bases and J by 2 bases, 8 bases remained unmatched. This CDR3 is built from 16 residues. The germline V gene encodes CDR1 SGDLS and CDR2 YYNGEE. The CDR3 here is CASSGNREGPYNEQFF. In DNA, the CDR3 is TGTGCCAGCAGCGGAAATAGGGAGGGCCCCTACAATGAGCAGTTCTTC.

In its sample, this clonotype was seen many times. J is TRBJ1-3 and V is TRBV6-1; no clear D gene. The CDR3 contains 13 residues. The ends were cut back, 9 bases at V and 0 bases at J, with 9 bases in the middle. Germline-derived CDR1 and CDR2 are MNHNS and SASEGT. CDR3 sequence: CASKTSSGNTIYF. In nucleotides, the CDR3 is TGTGCCAGTAAGACCAGCTCTGGAAACACCATATATTTT.

This clonotype was seen at least ten times. This chain joins TRBV20-1 and TRBJ2-7; the match to TRBD2 covers 7 bases. The germline CDR1 and CDR2 sequences are DFQATT and SNEGSKA (reference sequence). This CDR3 has 14 amino acids. V was pared by 0 bases and J by 3 bases, with 5 bases of the junction left unmatched. CDR3 residues: CSARDLAVFYEQYF. In DNA, the CDR3 is TGCAGTGCTAGAGATCTAGCGGTGTTCTACGAGCAGTACTTC.

This clonotype was picked up many times. The chain carries TRBV9 and TRBJ2-7; 7 bases map to TRBD1. V trimming: 3 bases; J trimming: 4 bases; junction bases outside the gene matches: 10. This CDR3 contains 15 residues. Germline V gives CDR1 SGDLS, CDR2 YYNGEE. The CDR3 region has the DNA TGTGCCAGCAGCGCTCATCCGGGACAGCAATACGAGCAGTACTTC. This sequence encodes CASSAHPGQQYEQYF.

This clonotype occurred many times. The V gene is TRBV5-1, the J gene TRBJ2-7, with no clear D. V lost 4 bases and J 0 bases, leaving 11 bases between the germline ends. The germline CDR1 and CDR2 sequences are SGHRS and YFSETQ. The CDR3 extends over 14 amino acids. The CDR3 sequence: CASSQAVSSYEQYF. The CDR3 DNA reads as TGCGCCAGCAGCCAGGCGGTAAGCTCCTACGAGCAGTACTTC.

This clonotype was seen repeatedly, ten times or more. This sequence joins TRBV20-1 and TRBJ2-7; 8 bases align to TRBD2. The CDR3 is 14 amino acids. Per germline, CDR1 DFQATT and CDR2 SNEGSKA (reference sequence). The ends lost 1 base at V and 5 bases at J; junction bases unmatched: 7. The CDR3 region has the DNA TGCAGTGCTAGAGTGGCGGGAGCGGGGGACGAGCAGTACTTC. This gives the protein CSARVAGAGDEQYF.

This clonotype was counted many times. This sequence joins TRBV12-3 or TRBV12-4 and TRBJ2-1, with D possibly being TRBD1 (6 bases). The V gene lost 5 bases and the J gene lost 4 bases, with 12 bases spanning the gap. This CDR3 contains 14 residues. The CDR3 DNA sequence: TGTGCCAGCAGTCCAGGGGACCTGTACAATGAGCAGTTCTTC. Protein: CASSPGDLYNEQFF.

In this sample, this clonotype turned up many times. The CDR3 sequence is CASSSIGTTTDTQYF. The CDR3 DNA reads TGCGCCAGCAGCTCGATTGGGACTACCACAGATACGCAGTATTTT. This chain links TRBV5-1 with TRBJ2-3, with 7 bases identical to TRBD2. The CDR3 runs to 15 residues. Germline V CDR1 and CDR2: SGHRS, YFSETQ. After removal of 3 bases from V and 2 bases from J, the junction contained 6 bases not matched to a gene.

As regards this clonotype: A much larger clone lies one base from this, so it may be a read error. The genes are TRBV6-1 and TRBJ2-2; the D call may be TRBD1 or TRBD2 (5 bases each). The CDR3 contains 14 residues. Germline lookup yields CDR1 MNHNS and CDR2 SASEGT. CDR3 amino acids: CASRSQELIGEPFF. In DNA, the CDR3 is TGTGCCAGCAGGTCACAGGAGCTAATCGGGGAGCCGTTTTTT.

This clonotype showed up many times. The genes are TRBV20-1 and TRBJ1-2; 7 bases match TRBD1. After removal of 4 bases from V and 7 bases from J, the junction contained 9 bases not matched to a gene. The CDR3 extends over 13 amino acids. Germline V gene sequence: CDR1 DFQATT, CDR2 SNEGSKA (reference sequence). Written as DNA, the CDR3 is TGCAGTGCTACTTCCGACAGGGTCGGTGGCTACACCTTC. As protein: CSATSDRVGGYTF.

This clonotype came up many times. The chain joins TRBV20-1 to TRBJ1-5, with D unclear. The CDR3 is made up of 13 amino acids. CDR1 is DFQATT, CDR2 SNEGSKA, per germline (reference sequence). V lost 6 bases and J lost 1, with 10 bases in between. The CDR3 DNA is TGCAGTGCCTGGAGAAGGAGCAATCAGCCCCAGCATTTT. Amino acids: CSAWRRSNQPQHF.

The chain recombines TRBV2 with TRBJ2-2; TRBD2 is a possible D gene (6 bases). The germline gives CDR1 SNHLY, CDR2 FYNNEI. V dropped 9 bases and J dropped 7 bases, with 9 bases sitting between them. CDR3 length: 11 residues. The DNA for the CDR3 is TGTGCCAGTCGGGGGAGCGGGGAGCTGTTTTTT. Its translation: CASRGSGELFF. Full variable domain (missing parts from reference TRBV2 and TRBJ2-2): EPEVTQTPSHQVTQMGQEVILRCVPISNHLYFYWYRQILGQKVEFLVSFYNNEISEKSEIFDDQFSVERPDGSNFTLKIRSTKLEDSAMYFCASRGSGELFFGEGSRLTVL.